Each of the 10 T cell receptor beta chains below was sequenced from the same sample in a study of T-cell reconstitution after alpha-beta-depleted transplantation in children. For TCRbeta, the library was prepared with unique molecular identifiers. Via MiXCR, TCRdb re-called the PCR reads, giving one row per CDR3 protein. The sample consists of 250,000 to 400,000 distinct CDR3 sequences, about a quarter of them appearing once. The sample here was PBMCs, mostly from graft donor cells, taken 180 days after TCRalphabeta/CD19-depleted stem cell transplant. The receptors come from a male patient between 10 and 17 years old who had a stem cell transplant for acute lymphoblastic leukemia, so the T cells may come from the graft donor.

This chain links TRBV4-1 with TRBJ2-3; 9 positions agree with TRBD1. CDR1 MGHRA and CDR2 YSYEKL come from the germline V gene. The V and J ends lost 1 base and 6 bases, in that order; junction bases with no gene match: 8. The CDR3 is 16 residues long. The chain's CDR3 is CASSQAPQGAGDTQYF. CDR3 nucleotide sequence: TGCGCCAGCAGCCAAGCACCACAGGGGGCCGGGGATACGCAGTATTTT.

The chain has TRBV29-1 and TRBJ2-7; 15 bases match TRBD2. With 1 base clipped from V and 0 bases from J, the junction kept 10 bases outside the gene matches. The CDR3 loop spans 19 amino acids. CDR1 and CDR2 (germline): SQVTM, ANQGSEA. This CDR3 is CSVEGRTSGRAPSSYEQYF. The CDR3 DNA reads as TGCAGCGTTGAAGGGAGGACTAGCGGGAGGGCCCCGAGCTCCTACGAGCAGTACTTC.

The V gene is TRBV15, the J gene TRBJ2-3, with D possibly being TRBD1 or TRBD2 (5 bases each). Germline V lookup: CDR1 LNHNV, CDR2 YYDKDF (reference sequence). V was shortened by 3 bases and J by 6 bases, with 16 bases between the two germline ends. This CDR3 is 15 amino acids long. Written as DNA, the CDR3 is TGTGCCACCAGCAGCGGGACCTCTCGAACGGATACGCAGTATTTT. Encoded protein: CATSSGTSRTDTQYF.

This clonotype was seen a handful of times. The rearrangement links TRBV20-1 to TRBJ2-7, with 7 bases fitting TRBD2. The CDR3 extends over 14 amino acids. The V and J ends lost 3 bases and 0 bases, in that order; junction bases with no gene match: 5. CDR1 DFQATT and CDR2 SNEGSKA come from the germline V gene (reference sequence). The CDR3 nucleotides are TGCAGTGCTAGGGTGCGGGAGAGCTCCTACGAGCAGTACTTC. Residues: CSARVRESSYEQYF.

This clonotype has only a few counts. This chain links TRBV12-3 or TRBV12-4 with TRBJ2-3; 11 positions agree with TRBD2. The CDR3 runs 16 residues. The junction had 12 bases not matched to a gene; V was cut back by 7 bases and J by 6 bases. The CDR3 sequence: CASTLRASGRYDTQYF. In nucleotides, the CDR3 is TGTGCCAGCACCCTCCGGGCTAGCGGGAGGTATGATACGCAGTATTTT.

J is TRBJ2-7 and V is TRBV27, with TRBD2 as a possible D gene (5 bases). The V and J ends lost 2 bases and 0 bases respectively, with 8 bases between them. CDR3 length equals 14 residues. CDR1 is MNHEY, CDR2 SMNVEV, per germline (reference sequence). CDR3 region: CASSLLAPSYEQYF. DNA of the CDR3: TGTGCCAGCAGTTTACTAGCTCCCTCCTACGAGCAGTACTTC.

The table lists this clonotype with a few counts. The gene calls are TRBV3-1 and TRBJ2-7; D uncertain. Trimming took off 1 base at V and 3 bases at J, with 4 bases between the two ends. From germline, CDR1 is LGHDT and CDR2 YNNKEL (reference sequence). This CDR3 region has 12 residues. DNA for the CDR3: TGTGCCAGCAGCCAAGCTTTCTACGAGCAGTACTTC. Its protein is CASSQAFYEQYF.

Points on this clonotype: Relative to the germline gene, one junction end is altered; a read error may explain this. V usage is TRBV4-1 and J usage is TRBJ2-1; 11 bases agree with TRBD2. CDR3 size: 18 residues. Germline V gene sequence: CDR1 MGHRA, CDR2 YSYEKL. The chain's CDR3 is CASSQEVRTSGRYNEQLF. CDR3 nucleotide sequence: TGCGCCAGCAGCCAAGAAGTTCGGACTAGCGGGCGTTACAATGAGCAGCTCTTC.

Concerning this clonotype: The final CDR3 position lacks the conserved phenylalanine or tryptophan, pointing to a likely read error. The chain uses TRBV3-1 and TRBJ1-5; possible D gene TRBD1, 5 bases. Germline V gives CDR1 LGHDT, CDR2 YNNKEL (reference sequence). The CDR3 has 13 residues. CDR3 nucleotides: TGCGCCAGCAGCCTTCCAGGGTTTCAGCCCCAGCATTAT. Amino acid sequence: CASSLPGFQPQHY.

The rearrangement uses TRBV27 and TRBJ1-4; the D gene is possibly TRBD1 (6 bases). V shed 6 bases and J shed 5 bases, with 13 bases lying between them. The germline CDR1 and CDR2 sequences are MNHEY and SMNVEV (reference sequence). The CDR3 runs to 14 residues. CDR3 coding DNA: TGTGCCAGCAGCCGCGACAGGAGGAATGAAAAACTGTTTTTT. It codes for CASSRDRRNEKLFF.